The clone carrying this TCR beta chain was counted only a few times. This specimen comes from a study of early T cells in non-severe SARS-CoV-2 infection. Study in general: Bulk RNA from unsorted whole blood was sequenced; chains were unpaired.

cDNA molecules, individually, were tagged with unique molecular identifiers. Via MiXCR, TCRdb re-called the 5' RACE reads, giving one row per CDR3 protein. The table shows tens of thousands of distinct CDR3 sequences, with 4.5% to 7.5% occurring only once. Germline CDR1 and CDR2: LGHNA and YNFKEQ. This CDR3 region has 13 residues. V gave up 0 bases and J gave up 7 bases, with 7 bases separating them. This TCR was recovered from an adult who was a healthcare worker with PCR-confirmed SARS-CoV-2 infection or an uninfected control (not recorded which). The gene calls are TRBV4-2 and TRBJ2-1; D ambiguous. The material sequenced was whole blood, taken at baseline. This chain's CDR3 is CASSQEGVNEQFF. In DNA, the CDR3 is TGTGCCAGCAGCCAAGAGGGCGTTAATGAGCAGTTCTTC.